The TCR beta chain described here comes from a study of blood T cell repertoires in COVID-19. Assay: immunoSEQ multiplex PCR; the TCRdb copy retains only in-frame clones and omits some. This table has 120,000 or so clones, about 85% appearing once. The CDR3 totals 17 residues. CDR1 is SGHNT, CDR2 YYREEE, per germline (reference sequence). V lost 3 bases to trimming and J lost 5 bases; unmatched junction nucleotides: 10. The TCR was taken from a man older than 75 with active or convalescent COVID-19. Input material: peripheral blood. The rearrangement joins TRBV5-4 to TRBJ2-1, with 11 bases lining up with TRBD1. CDR3 protein: CASSSLGQGARHNEQFF. As DNA, the CDR3 is TGTGCCAGCAGCTCCCTCGGACAGGGGGCTCGCCACAATGAGCAGTTCTTC.